Listed below are T cell receptor beta chains from one sample, sequenced in a study of shared clonotypes between healthy human individuals. Repertoires were generated with immunoSEQ multiplex PCR, while TCRdb's copy carries only in-frame clones and drops some. Here the sample spans about 2.4 million clones, 80% to 95% being singletons. Sequencing was carried out using naive CD4+ T cells from PBMCs. All receptors derive from a man between 18 and 35 years old in good health. Some clones in this sample may be carry-over from other donors' samples. Both conserved end residues are part of each CDR3. Fields, in order: D gene, clone size, V gene, J gene, CDR3 protein, CDR3 DNA. The D gene is left open where the match is weak. Not all rows give a size; the values are once, few, many and, for expanded clones, a class.

d_call: NA; clone_size: NA; v_call: TRBV11-2; j_call: TRBJ2-7; cdr3_aa: CASSRSAREQYF; cdr3_nt: TGTGCCAGCAGCCGGTCAGCGAGGGAGCAGTACTTC
d_call: TRBD1; clone_size: once; v_call: TRBV5-1; j_call: TRBJ2-1; cdr3_aa: CASSLVAGGENEQFF; cdr3_nt: TGCGCCAGCAGCTTGGTGGCAGGGGGCGAAAATGAGCAGTTCTTC
d_call: NA; clone_size: NA; v_call: TRBV16; j_call: TRBJ1-1; cdr3_aa: CASSYGVNTEAFF; cdr3_nt: TGTGCCAGCAGCTACGGGGTAAACACTGAAGCTTTCTTT
d_call: NA; clone_size: NA; v_call: TRBV6-1; j_call: TRBJ2-3; cdr3_aa: CASSEGWGTGDTQYF; cdr3_nt: TGTGCCAGCAGTGAGGGTTGGGGGACCGGAGATACGCAGTATTTT
d_call: TRBD1; clone_size: NA; v_call: TRBV7-9; j_call: TRBJ2-3; cdr3_aa: CASSLPDRETDTQYF; cdr3_nt: TGTGCCAGCAGCCTCCCAGACAGGGAAACAGATACGCAGTATTTT
d_call: TRBD1; clone_size: NA; v_call: TRBV19; j_call: TRBJ2-2; cdr3_aa: CASSPGQGVPNTGELFF; cdr3_nt: TGTGCCAGTAGTCCGGGACAGGGTGTCCCGAACACCGGGGAGCTGTTTTTT
d_call: TRBD1; clone_size: NA; v_call: TRBV18; j_call: TRBJ2-1; cdr3_aa: CASSPTGSEQFF; cdr3_nt: TGTGCCAGCTCACCGACAGGGAGTGAGCAGTTCTTC
d_call: NA; clone_size: NA; v_call: TRBV5-5; j_call: TRBJ1-2; cdr3_aa: CASSLSAPLLSYGYTF; cdr3_nt: TGTGCCAGCAGCTTGTCGGCCCCGCTCCTAAGCTATGGCTACACCTTC
d_call: TRBD2; clone_size: NA; v_call: TRBV4-1; j_call: TRBJ2-5; cdr3_aa: CASSQAPSGRGRETQYF; cdr3_nt: TGCGCCAGCAGCCAAGCCCCTAGCGGGAGGGGCAGGGAGACCCAGTACTTC
d_call: NA; clone_size: NA; v_call: TRBV6-6; j_call: TRBJ2-5; cdr3_aa: CATSGPGGPQETQYF; cdr3_nt: TGTGCCACCTCAGGCCCCGGGGGCCCACAAGAGACCCAGTACTTC
d_call: TRBD2; clone_size: few; v_call: TRBV18; j_call: TRBJ2-3; cdr3_aa: CASSPGTSGSTDTQYF; cdr3_nt: TGTGCCAGCTCACCCGGGACTAGCGGGAGTACAGATACGCAGTATTTT
d_call: NA; clone_size: NA; v_call: TRBV2; j_call: TRBJ2-7; cdr3_aa: CASSETGWGGGEQYF; cdr3_nt: TGTGCCAGCAGTGAGACTGGCTGGGGAGGCGGCGAGCAGTACTTC
d_call: NA; clone_size: NA; v_call: TRBV7-9; j_call: TRBJ1-2; cdr3_aa: CASSLALGYGNYGYTF; cdr3_nt: TGTGCCAGCAGCTTAGCGCTCGGGTACGGAAACTATGGCTACACCTTC
d_call: TRBD1; clone_size: NA; v_call: TRBV25-1; j_call: TRBJ1-1; cdr3_aa: CASRGQGAYTEAFF; cdr3_nt: TGTGCCAGCAGGGGACAGGGGGCGTACACTGAAGCTTTCTTT
d_call: NA; clone_size: few; v_call: TRBV5-1; j_call: TRBJ1-1; cdr3_aa: CASSLSGREAFF; cdr3_nt: TGCGCCAGCAGCTTATCAGGCCGTGAAGCTTTCTTT
d_call: NA; clone_size: few; v_call: TRBV7-3; j_call: TRBJ1-1; cdr3_aa: CASSFGTNTEAFF; cdr3_nt: TGTGCCAGCAGCTTCGGGACCAACACTGAAGCTTTCTTT
d_call: NA; clone_size: NA; v_call: TRBV27; j_call: TRBJ2-3; cdr3_aa: CASSLSWTRTDTQYF; cdr3_nt: TGTGCCAGCAGTTTATCGTGGACTCGCACAGATACGCAGTATTTT
d_call: NA; clone_size: NA; v_call: TRBV28; j_call: TRBJ2-1; cdr3_aa: CASGVETSNEQFF; cdr3_nt: TGTGCCAGCGGGGTGGAGACGAGCAATGAGCAGTTCTTC
d_call: NA; clone_size: NA; v_call: TRBV9; j_call: TRBJ2-7; cdr3_aa: CASSVAVDYEQYF; cdr3_nt: TGTGCCAGCAGCGTAGCGGTGGACTACGAGCAGTACTTC
d_call: NA; clone_size: NA; v_call: TRBV5-1; j_call: TRBJ2-7; cdr3_aa: CASSLGQGWDEQYF; cdr3_nt: TGCGCCAGCAGCTTGGGGCAGGGGTGGGACGAGCAGTACTTC
d_call: NA; clone_size: NA; v_call: TRBV28; j_call: TRBJ1-2; cdr3_aa: CASSLYRNYGYTF; cdr3_nt: TGTGCCAGCAGTTTGTACAGAAACTATGGCTACACCTTC
d_call: TRBD2; clone_size: NA; v_call: TRBV19; j_call: TRBJ2-2; cdr3_aa: CASSNSQYRLGGGTGELFF; cdr3_nt: TGTGCCAGTAGTAATTCGCAATACCGACTGGGCGGGGGCACCGGGGAGCTGTTTTTT
d_call: NA; clone_size: NA; v_call: TRBV4-3; j_call: TRBJ1-4; cdr3_aa: CASSQDLMGRIYRATNEKLFF; cdr3_nt: TGCGCCAGCAGCCAAGATCTTATGGGACGTATATACCGGGCAACTAATGAAAAACTGTTTTTT
d_call: NA; clone_size: NA; v_call: TRBV11-3; j_call: TRBJ2-3; cdr3_aa: CASSLVETDTQYF; cdr3_nt: TGTGCCAGCAGCTTAGTGGAGACAGATACGCAGTATTTT
d_call: NA; clone_size: NA; v_call: TRBV7-2; j_call: TRBJ1-1; cdr3_aa: CASSFGVTEAFF; cdr3_nt: TGTGCCAGCAGCTTTGGGGTCACTGAAGCTTTCTTT
d_call: NA; clone_size: NA; v_call: TRBV29-1; j_call: TRBJ2-1; cdr3_aa: CSAGVANNEQFF; cdr3_nt: TGCAGCGCGGGAGTAGCGAACAATGAGCAGTTCTTC
d_call: NA; clone_size: NA; v_call: TRBV18; j_call: TRBJ1-1; cdr3_aa: CASSSSGQAEAFF; cdr3_nt: TGTGCCAGCTCATCGTCTGGGCAGGCTGAAGCTTTCTTT
d_call: NA; clone_size: NA; v_call: TRBV5-6; j_call: TRBJ2-1; cdr3_aa: CASRSGFYNEQFF; cdr3_nt: TGTGCCAGCCGTTCCGGGTTTTACAATGAGCAGTTCTTC
d_call: TRBD1; clone_size: once; v_call: TRBV4-2; j_call: TRBJ1-2; cdr3_aa: CASSQGSGGVGGYTF; cdr3_nt: TGTGCCAGCAGCCAAGGCTCAGGGGGCGTTGGGGGCTACACCTTC
d_call: NA; clone_size: NA; v_call: TRBV7-3; j_call: TRBJ2-5; cdr3_aa: CASSLNRAETQYF; cdr3_nt: TGTGCCAGCAGCTTAAACAGGGCGGAGACCCAGTACTTC
d_call: NA; clone_size: NA; v_call: TRBV6-5; j_call: TRBJ1-1; cdr3_aa: CASTRRPGMNTEAFF; cdr3_nt: TGTGCCAGCACCAGACGACCGGGGATGAACACTGAAGCTTTCTTT
d_call: NA; clone_size: once; v_call: TRBV6-4; j_call: TRBJ2-2; cdr3_aa: CASSVEGHTGELFF; cdr3_nt: TGTGCCAGCAGTGTCGAGGGTCACACCGGGGAGCTGTTTTTT
d_call: NA; clone_size: NA; v_call: TRBV5-5; j_call: TRBJ2-3; cdr3_aa: CASSLSSLPPADTQYF; cdr3_nt: TGTGCCAGCAGCTTGAGTAGCCTTCCGCCAGCAGATACGCAGTATTTT
d_call: NA; clone_size: NA; v_call: TRBV10-3; j_call: TRBJ2-1; cdr3_aa: CAISERGQYNEQFF; cdr3_nt: TGTGCCATCAGTGAAAGAGGCCAGTACAATGAGCAGTTCTTC
d_call: NA; clone_size: NA; v_call: TRBV15; j_call: TRBJ2-6; cdr3_aa: CATSRGAGASGANVLTF; cdr3_nt: TGTGCCACCAGCAGAGGAGCAGGCGCATCTGGGGCCAACGTCCTGACTTTC
d_call: NA; clone_size: once; v_call: TRBV5-1; j_call: TRBJ2-5; cdr3_aa: CASSLSPGTLQETQYF; cdr3_nt: TGCGCCAGCAGCTTGTCCCCTGGGACGCTTCAAGAGACCCAGTACTTC
d_call: NA; clone_size: NA; v_call: TRBV6-5; j_call: TRBJ2-1; cdr3_aa: CATSPPGTYNEQFF; cdr3_nt: TGTGCCACCTCCCCTCCCGGCACCTACAATGAGCAGTTCTTC
d_call: TRBD1; clone_size: NA; v_call: TRBV4-2; j_call: TRBJ2-5; cdr3_aa: CASSPKAPSQGWNQETQYF; cdr3_nt: TGTGCCAGCAGCCCCAAAGCGCCTTCACAGGGGTGGAATCAAGAGACCCAGTACTTC
d_call: TRBD1; clone_size: NA; v_call: TRBV19; j_call: TRBJ2-2; cdr3_aa: CASSIVTGHANTGELFF; cdr3_nt: TGTGCCAGTAGTATAGTGACAGGGCACGCGAACACCGGGGAGCTGTTTTTT
d_call: NA; clone_size: NA; v_call: TRBV18; j_call: TRBJ2-2; cdr3_aa: CASSAATGELFF; cdr3_nt: TGTGCCAGCTCAGCCGCGACCGGGGAGCTGTTTTTT
d_call: NA; clone_size: few; v_call: TRBV7-9; j_call: TRBJ1-2; cdr3_aa: CASSLESGYTF; cdr3_nt: TGTGCCAGCAGCTTGGAATCTGGCTACACCTTC
d_call: NA; clone_size: NA; v_call: TRBV30; j_call: TRBJ1-6; cdr3_aa: CAWSRVGDNSPLHF; cdr3_nt: TGTGCCTGGAGTAGGGTTGGGGATAATTCACCCCTCCACTTT
d_call: TRBD1; clone_size: NA; v_call: TRBV19; j_call: TRBJ1-5; cdr3_aa: CASSIRGTDSNQPQHF; cdr3_nt: TGTGCCAGTAGTATACGAGGGACAGATTCCAATCAGCCCCAGCATTTT
d_call: NA; clone_size: NA; v_call: TRBV4-2; j_call: TRBJ1-3; cdr3_aa: CASSQELGRGNTIYF; cdr3_nt: TGTGCCAGCAGCCAAGAATTGGGACGCGGAAACACCATATATTTT
d_call: NA; clone_size: NA; v_call: TRBV28; j_call: TRBJ2-7; cdr3_aa: CASSLWGNSYEQYF; cdr3_nt: TGTGCCAGCAGTTTATGGGGGAATTCCTACGAGCAGTACTTC
d_call: TRBD1; clone_size: NA; v_call: TRBV7-9; j_call: TRBJ1-4; cdr3_aa: CASSDRGAPNEKLFF; cdr3_nt: TGTGCCAGCTCGGACAGGGGAGCTCCTAATGAAAAACTGTTTTTT
d_call: TRBD1; clone_size: NA; v_call: TRBV5-4; j_call: TRBJ2-7; cdr3_aa: CASSSGTEYEQYF; cdr3_nt: TGTGCCAGCAGCTCCGGGACAGAGTACGAGCAGTACTTC
d_call: TRBD2; clone_size: NA; v_call: TRBV28; j_call: TRBJ2-1; cdr3_aa: CASSLAGTSSYNEQFF; cdr3_nt: TGTGCCAGCAGTTTAGCCGGGACTAGCAGCTACAATGAGCAGTTCTTC
d_call: NA; clone_size: NA; v_call: TRBV5-6; j_call: TRBJ1-1; cdr3_aa: CASSPRRVTEAFF; cdr3_nt: TGTGCCAGCAGCCCCCGAAGGGTCACTGAAGCTTTCTTT
d_call: TRBD1; clone_size: NA; v_call: TRBV28; j_call: TRBJ1-1; cdr3_aa: CASSEDREGVGAFF; cdr3_nt: TGTGCCAGCAGTGAGGACAGGGAGGGCGTGGGGGCTTTCTTT
d_call: TRBD2; clone_size: NA; v_call: TRBV27; j_call: TRBJ2-1; cdr3_aa: CASSFNGRAYNEQFF; cdr3_nt: TGTGCCAGCAGTTTTAACGGGAGGGCCTACAATGAGCAGTTCTTC
d_call: NA; clone_size: NA; v_call: TRBV7-9; j_call: TRBJ1-2; cdr3_aa: CASSLVSGYTF; cdr3_nt: TGTGCCAGCAGCTTAGTGTCCGGCTACACCTTC
d_call: TRBD1; clone_size: few; v_call: TRBV29-1; j_call: TRBJ1-1; cdr3_aa: CSGYRGTEAFF; cdr3_nt: TGCAGCGGATACAGGGGAACTGAAGCTTTCTTT
d_call: TRBD1; clone_size: NA; v_call: TRBV28; j_call: TRBJ1-1; cdr3_aa: CASVALGTGAFF; cdr3_nt: TGTGCCAGCGTTGCTCTGGGGACAGGTGCTTTCTTT
d_call: TRBD1; clone_size: NA; v_call: TRBV30; j_call: TRBJ1-4; cdr3_aa: CAWSIGTGIRHEKLFF; cdr3_nt: TGTGCCTGGAGTATTGGGACAGGGATCCGACATGAAAAACTGTTTTTT
d_call: NA; clone_size: NA; v_call: TRBV30; j_call: TRBJ1-2; cdr3_aa: CAWTGGLYGYTF; cdr3_nt: TGTGCCTGGACTGGGGGGCTCTATGGCTACACCTTC
d_call: NA; clone_size: NA; v_call: TRBV7-8; j_call: TRBJ2-3; cdr3_aa: CASSLRDGQRPQYF; cdr3_nt: TGTGCCAGCAGTCTCAGGGACGGGCAGAGGCCGCAGTATTTT
d_call: TRBD2; clone_size: NA; v_call: TRBV18; j_call: TRBJ2-7; cdr3_aa: CASSQTSGNYEQYF; cdr3_nt: TGTGCCAGCTCCCAGACTAGCGGGAACTACGAGCAGTACTTC
d_call: NA; clone_size: few; v_call: TRBV29-1; j_call: TRBJ1-1; cdr3_aa: CRALLGANTEAFF; cdr3_nt: TGCAGAGCCCTTCTTGGAGCAAACACTGAAGCTTTCTTT